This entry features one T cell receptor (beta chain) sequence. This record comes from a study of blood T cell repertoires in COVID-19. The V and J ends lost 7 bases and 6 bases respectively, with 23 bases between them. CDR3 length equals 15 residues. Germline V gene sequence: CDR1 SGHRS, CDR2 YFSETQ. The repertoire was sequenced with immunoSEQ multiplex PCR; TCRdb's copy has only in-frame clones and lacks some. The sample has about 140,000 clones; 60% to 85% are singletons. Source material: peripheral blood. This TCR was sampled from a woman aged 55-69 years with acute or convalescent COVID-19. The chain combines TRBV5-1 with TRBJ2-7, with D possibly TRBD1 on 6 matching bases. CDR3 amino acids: CASATTGFVSSEQYF. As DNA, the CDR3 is TGCGCCAGCGCGACCACAGGGTTCGTATCTTCCGAGCAGTACTTC.